This TCR beta chain was captured in a study of long-term antiretroviral therapy in people with HIV. Whole-study findings and limits: No data were available on ART adherence, viral resistance or therapy changes. Clonal expansions arising prior to ART prevailed in the repertoire at every time point.

Sequencing relied on immunoSEQ assay v3.0, run at survey level. For every sample, sequencing targeted about 40,000-50,000 T-cell genomes. Measured with immunoSEQ multiplex PCR; TCRdb has only the in-frame clones, and not every one. The repertoire includes 30,000 to 40,000 clones, nearly 95% of them detected once, and roughly 4% sits in the top ten. As for this clone: The target antigen is unknown.

The CDR3 is 14 amino acids. Germline CDR1 reads SNHLY; CDR2 reads FYNNEI. Trimming removed 5 bases at V and 5 bases at J, with 13 bases between. The sample here was unsorted PBMCs, taken approximately 5.1 years after starting antiretroviral therapy. This chain uses TRBV2 with TRBJ2-1, with D perhaps TRBD2 (6 bases). The clonotype was recovered from a woman in her forties or fifties with HIV. For the CDR3, the DNA is TGTGCCAGCAGTCGGGGGTTGTCTAACAATGAGCAGTTCTTC. Translating gives CASSRGLSNNEQFF.